This TCR beta chain was found in a study of CD8 T cells in ankylosing spondylitis. Study-wide results and caveats: Earlier work had already found some motif variants in reactive arthritis synovial fluid and blood.

Trimming shortened V by 5 bases and J by 7 bases, and 21 bases separated the two germline ends. CDR1 SQVTM and CDR2 ANQGSEA come from the germline V gene. The CDR3 consists of 15 residues. MiXCR, run by TCRdb on the 5' RACE reads, gives a single entry per CDR3 protein. The sample has 250,000 or so distinct CDR3 sequences, about 10% seen once. This clonotype has at least ten counts. Its antigen is undetermined. The sequencing sample was made of blood, either unsorted or a sorted T cell fraction (not recorded which). This sequence joins TRBV29-1 and TRBJ2-1, with D unclear. This TCR was sampled from a male donor with ankylosing spondylitis or in good health (not recorded which). The CDR3 is CSVSPPGLPTNEQFF. In DNA form, the CDR3 reads TGCAGCGTTTCTCCCCCGGGCCTGCCGACGAATGAGCAGTTCTTC.